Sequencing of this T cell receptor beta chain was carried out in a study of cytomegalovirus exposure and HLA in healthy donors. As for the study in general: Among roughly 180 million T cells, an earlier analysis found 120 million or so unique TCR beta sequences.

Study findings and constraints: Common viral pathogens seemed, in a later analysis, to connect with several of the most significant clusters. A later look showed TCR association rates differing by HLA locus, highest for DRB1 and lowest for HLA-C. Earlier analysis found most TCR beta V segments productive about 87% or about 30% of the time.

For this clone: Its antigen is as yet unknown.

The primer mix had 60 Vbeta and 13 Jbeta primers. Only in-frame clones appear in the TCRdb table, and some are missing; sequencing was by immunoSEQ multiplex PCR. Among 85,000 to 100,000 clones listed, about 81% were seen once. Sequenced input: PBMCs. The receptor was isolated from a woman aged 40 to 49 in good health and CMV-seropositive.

The DNA of the CDR3 is TGTGCCAGCAGCCCCGGACAGGGCCAAGAGACCCAGTACTTC. It specifies CASSPGQGQETQYF. The V call is TRBV7-3, the J call TRBJ2-5; TRBD1 matches at 8 bases. This CDR3 has 14 residues. The germline CDR1 and CDR2 sequences are SGHTA and FQGTGA. V lost 5 bases, J lost 1 base, and 3 bases stayed unmatched. The complete variable domain, with remaining parts taken from reference TRBV7-3 and TRBJ2-5, reads GAGVSQTPSNKVTEKGKYVELRCDPISGHTALYWYRQSLGQGPEFLIYFQGTGAADDSGLPNDRFFAVRPEGSVSTLKIQRTERGDSAVYLCASSPGQGQETQYFGPGTRLLVL.